This T cell receptor beta chain was documented in a study of metastatic and nonmetastatic thyroid tumors. Deletions cut 6 bases from V and 5 bases from J, with 14 bases between. CDR1 SGHTA and CDR2 FQGTGA come from the germline V gene. The CDR3 extends over 13 amino acids. Study results and limitations: The study reportedly found significantly higher TCR beta diversity in malignant thyroid tumors than benign nodules, in blood and tumor.

There are many counts of this clone. Its cognate antigen is unknown. No patient had received any treatment before thyroid surgery. Per the study methods: Clinicopathological groups differed in CDR3, with these differences serving to build a distant-metastasis classifier for papillary thyroid cancer. TCRdb re-called the PCR reads with MiXCR. TCRdb, not the original authors, processed these V and J calls. The sample lists about 27,000 clones, over 15% occurring once. This TCR derives from a male donor with papillary thyroid cancer or a benign thyroid nodule (not recorded which). Some clones in this sample may be carry-over from other donors' samples. The chain employs TRBV7-3 and TRBJ2-7, with D possibly being TRBD1 (5 bases). Source material: blood. The CDR3 DNA reads as TGTGCCAGCAGTTACAATCAGGGAAACGAGCAGTACTTC. Encoded protein: CASSYNQGNEQYF.